A single sample gave rise to the 19 T cell receptor beta chains below, sequenced in a study of beta chain features in type 1 diabetes. The study's findings and limits: TCRB CDR3s from Type 1 diabetes patients were moderately but significantly shorter in all four CD4+ subsets.

The investigators reverse transcribed all of the isolated RNA, so they sequenced expressed TCRB transcripts. Libraries were prepared by immunoSEQ multiplex PCR; TCRdb keeps only in-frame clonotypes and omits some of them. The table lists almost 350,000 clones, around 9% of them singletons. No antigen has been identified for these receptors. Input material: central memory CD4+ T cells from blood. All receptors come from a man between 25 and 39 years old with type 1 diabetes.

This clone was detected only a few times. V and J are TRBV30 and TRBJ1-5; tentative D call: TRBD1 (6 bases). Germline V lookup: CDR1 GTSNPN, CDR2 SVGIG (reference sequence). Trimming removed 2 bases at V and 3 bases at J, with 8 bases between. The CDR3 length is 13 residues. CDR3 sequence reads: CAWSRQVNQPQHF. In nucleotides, the CDR3 is TGTGCCTGGAGTAGACAGGTCAATCAGCCCCAGCATTTT.

V and J are TRBV6-5 and TRBJ1-1, with a possible D match to TRBD1 (5 bases). This CDR3 region has 15 residues. V gave up 5 bases and J gave up 4 bases, with 17 bases separating them. Germline values: CDR1 MNHEY, CDR2 SVGAGI. This chain's CDR3 is CASSVLSGTITEAFF. The CDR3 nucleotides are TGTGCCAGCAGTGTACTATCGGGGACTATCACTGAAGCTTTCTTT.

The rearrangement joins TRBV6-6 to TRBJ1-2; 9 nucleotides agree with TRBD1. The CDR3 covers 13 residues. After removal of 5 bases from V and 7 bases from J, the junction contained 5 bases not matched to a gene. CDR1 is MNHNY and CDR2 is SVGAGI in the germline V gene (reference sequence). The CDR3 nucleotides are TGTGCCAGCAGTAACCAGGGACAGGGTGGCTACACCTTC. Amino acid sequence: CASSNQGQGGYTF.

This clone was counted only a few times. The chain has TRBV2 and TRBJ1-5; D may be TRBD1 (5 bases). Deletions cut 9 bases from V and 0 bases from J, with 12 bases between. Germline CDR1 reads SNHLY; CDR2 reads FYNNEI. The CDR3 spans 14 residues. In DNA, the CDR3 is TGTGCCAGTAGACAGCAGTATAGCAATCAGCCCCAGCATTTT. Translation: CASRQQYSNQPQHF.

This clone showed up just a few times. The chain uses TRBV7-8 and TRBJ2-3, with 7 bases lining up with TRBD2. This CDR3 has 17 residues. The V gene end was trimmed by 5 bases and the J gene end by 3 bases; junction bases not matched to a gene: 14. Germline V CDR1 and CDR2: SGHVS, FQNEAQ. CDR3 nucleotides: TGTGCCAGCAGCCGGAGCGAGACTAGCTATTTGACAGATACGCAGTATTTT. This codes for CASSRSETSYLTDTQYF. Full variable domain (remainder filled in from reference TRBV7-8 and TRBJ2-3): GAGVSQSPRYKVAKRGQDVALRCDPISGHVSLFWYQQALGQGPEFLTYFQNEAQLDKSGLPSDRFFAERPEGSVSTLKIQRTQQEDSAVYLCASSRSETSYLTDTQYFGPGTRLTVL.

The sample holds a few counts of this clone. The CDR3 sequence: CASSESDGGIYNEQFF. The CDR3 DNA follows: TGCGCCAGCAGTGAGTCCGATGGGGGGATTTACAATGAGCAGTTCTTC. V is TRBV10-2 and J is TRBJ2-1; TRBD2 is a possible D gene (6 bases). Trimming removed 0 bases from V and 4 bases from J, with 13 bases in between. CDR1 is WSHSY and CDR2 is SAAADI in the germline V gene. This CDR3 is 16 amino acids long.

This clone was observed a handful of times. The chain uses TRBV5-4 and TRBJ2-3; 10 bases match TRBD2. This CDR3 region has 15 residues. Per germline, CDR1 SGHNT and CDR2 YYREEE (reference sequence). V gave up 4 bases and J gave up 1 base; unmatched junction bases: 3. DNA of the CDR3: TGTGCCAGCAGCATAGCGGGGGGCGGCACAGATACGCAGTATTTT. It is translated as CASSIAGGGTDTQYF.

A few counts support this clone. The rearrangement joins TRBV20-1 to TRBJ2-1; D unresolved. From germline, CDR1 is DFQATT and CDR2 SNEGSKA (reference sequence). The CDR3 is 11 amino acids. Trimming stripped 0 bases from V and 15 bases from J, with 12 bases between. CDR3 nucleotides: TGCAGTGCTAGAGAGGGCGCTAACCGGTTCTTC. Translation: CSAREGANRFF.

The CDR3 is CASSSGTEAPQHF. The CDR3 region has the DNA TGTGCCAGCAGCTCCGGGACGGAAGCGCCCCAGCATTTT. This chain uses TRBV7-9 with TRBJ1-5, with D possibly being TRBD1 (5 bases). Trimming cost V 4 bases and J 9 bases, with 13 bases left between them. This CDR3 region has 13 residues. Per the germline V gene, CDR1 is SEHNR and CDR2 is FQNEAQ (reference sequence).

Concerning this clone itself: A single base separates this from a much larger clone, so it may be a read error. The J gene is TRBJ2-7, the V gene TRBV2, with D hard to call. Per germline, CDR1 SNHLY and CDR2 FYNNEI. This CDR3 has 11 amino acids. Trimming removed 2 bases from V and 3 bases from J, with 2 bases in between. CDR3 sequence: CASSEIYEQYF. The DNA of the CDR3 is TGTGCCAGCAGTGAAATCTACGAGCAGTACTTC.

About this clone itself: Other DNA sequences in the sample encode the same CDR3. The rearrangement joins TRBV11-2 to TRBJ1-2; unclear D gene. The germline V gene encodes CDR1 SGHAT and CDR2 FQNNGV. The CDR3 sequence is 12 residues long. Trimming removed 3 bases at V and 3 bases at J, with 5 bases between. CDR3 sequence reads: CASSFQDYGYTF. The CDR3 coding sequence is TGTGCCAGCAGCTTTCAGGACTATGGCTACACCTTC.

The sample holds a few counts of this clone. The chain has TRBV25-1 and TRBJ1-2; 7 bases agree with TRBD1. Germline V CDR1 and CDR2: MGHDK, SYGVNS. The V and J ends lost 3 bases and 8 bases, in that order; junction bases with no gene match: 12. The CDR3 is 15 amino acids. The CDR3 region has the DNA TGTGCCAGCAGTGATACGAGACAGGGAATAGGCGGCTACACCTTC. This translates into CASSDTRQGIGGYTF.

The chain combines TRBV5-6 with TRBJ2-1; 9 nucleotides line up with TRBD2. The germline gives CDR1 SGHDT, CDR2 YYEEEE. This CDR3 is built from 14 residues. V gave up 4 bases and J gave up 4 bases; unmatched junction bases: 3. The CDR3 DNA follows: TGTGCCAGCAGCCGACTAGCGGTTTACAATGAGCAGTTCTTC. Protein product: CASSRLAVYNEQFF.

This clone was recorded a few times. Written as DNA, the CDR3 is TGTGCCAGCAGTCCCGGGACAGGGCGCACCGGGGAGCTGTTTTTT. Its translation is CASSPGTGRTGELFF. The genes are TRBV2 and TRBJ2-2, with 9 bases identical to TRBD1. Germline V lookup: CDR1 SNHLY, CDR2 FYNNEI. The V and J ends lost 5 bases and 4 bases, in that order; junction bases with no gene match: 5. This CDR3 is built from 15 residues.

The chain recombines TRBV7-9 with TRBJ2-7; unclear D gene. Germline V gives CDR1 SEHNR, CDR2 FQNEAQ (reference sequence). V was pared by 5 bases and J by 4 bases, with 15 bases between. This CDR3 has 14 residues. Here the CDR3 DNA reads TGTGCCAGCAGCCTCACGACTCTCCCGTACGAGCAGTACTTC. The encoded protein is CASSLTTLPYEQYF.

The chain recombines TRBV7-9 with TRBJ2-3, with TRBD1 as a possible D gene (5 bases). The V end was cut by 5 bases, the J end by 6 bases, with 12 bases between. Germline-derived CDR1 and CDR2 are SEHNR and FQNEAQ (reference sequence). CDR3 length: 13 amino acids. The CDR3 protein is CASSPDSFDTQYF. CDR3 DNA: TGTGCCAGCAGCCCAGACAGTTTTGATACGCAGTATTTT.

The chain employs TRBV29-1 and TRBJ2-7; 8 nucleotides agree with TRBD1. Germline CDR1 reads SQVTM; CDR2 reads ANQGSEA. J gave up 5 bases and V 4 bases, and 4 bases lay outside the gene matches. The CDR3 consists of 12 residues. CDR3 in amino acids: CSVGTGRHEQYF. CDR3 coding DNA: TGCAGCGTTGGGACAGGGCGCCACGAGCAGTACTTC.

This chain joins TRBV10-3 and TRBJ2-3; D is possibly TRBD1 (5 bases). This CDR3 region has 11 residues. CDR1 ENHRY and CDR2 SYGVKD come from the germline V gene. Between the trimmed V and J ends, which lost 3 bases and 11 bases, there was a span of 9 bases. The CDR3 region is CAISDREQQYF. The CDR3 coding sequence is TGTGCCATCAGTGACAGGGAACAGCAGTATTTT.

The rearrangement joins TRBV11-2 to TRBJ2-5; TRBD1 matches at 7 bases. The CDR3 spans 13 residues. Looked up from germline, CDR1 is SGHAT and CDR2 is FQNNGV. V was pared by 3 bases and J by 9 bases, with 7 bases of the junction left unmatched. CDR3 DNA: TGTGCCAGCAGCTTTAGCCCAGGGGGAGCCCAGTACTTC. Encoded protein: CASSFSPGGAQYF.